This entry lists 20 T cell receptor beta chains sequenced from one sample in a study of blood T cell repertoires in COVID-19. The assay was immunoSEQ multiplex PCR, and TCRdb's table has in-frame clones only and misses some. Of 25,000 to 35,000 clones in the sample, 75% to 85% were seen once. Sequencing was performed on peripheral blood. These receptors were obtained from a man in his fifties or sixties with active COVID-19.

This chain connects TRBV7-9 to TRBJ1-5, with TRBD1 identical over 9 bases. J gave up 0 bases and V 5 bases, and 8 bases lay outside the gene matches. The CDR3 covers 17 residues. Germline CDR1 is SEHNR and CDR2 is FQNEAQ (reference sequence). The CDR3, as DNA: TGTGCCAGCAGCAGGACCGGGACAGGGAATAGCAATCAGCCCCAGCATTTT. Its translation: CASSRTGTGNSNQPQHF.

This clone was counted only a few times. V gene TRBV28 combines with J gene TRBJ1-4; D remains unclear. The CDR3 is 14 residues long. Germline V gives CDR1 MDHEN, CDR2 SYDVKM. The V and J ends lost 6 bases and 2 bases respectively, with 10 bases between them. The CDR3 loop reads CASRRKWTNEKLFF. The DNA of the CDR3 is TGTGCCAGCAGGAGAAAGTGGACTAATGAAAAACTGTTTTTT.

The V gene is TRBV5-1, the J gene TRBJ1-1; 7 bases are shared with TRBD1. CDR3 size: 16 residues. CDR1 is SGHRS, CDR2 YFSETQ, per germline. Unmatched junction bases numbered 9, after V lost 3 bases and J lost 1 base. CDR3 sequence: CASSYALQGKNTEAFF. CDR3 coding DNA: TGCGCCAGCAGCTACGCGTTACAGGGGAAGAACACTGAAGCTTTCTTT.

This chain links TRBV5-1 with TRBJ2-3; D gene unclear. CDR1 is SGHRS and CDR2 is YFSETQ in the germline V gene. The CDR3 totals 15 residues. V lost 2 bases to trimming and J lost 5 bases, with 15 bases between them. The CDR3 spells CASSFANPLLDTQYF. CDR3 bases: TGCGCCAGCAGCTTCGCCAACCCACTTTTAGATACGCAGTATTTT.

V gene TRBV12-3 or TRBV12-4 combines with J gene TRBJ2-1; no clear D. The CDR3 length is 11 residues. Trimming removed 5 bases at V and 7 bases at J, with 6 bases between. CDR3 in amino acids: CASSILNEQFF. As DNA, the CDR3 is TGTGCCAGCAGTATCTTGAATGAGCAGTTCTTC.

The chain couples TRBV9 to TRBJ2-7, with a tentative D call TRBD2 (6 bases). This CDR3 comprises 17 residues. Germline lookup yields CDR1 SGDLS and CDR2 YYNGEE. V lost 3 bases, J lost 0 bases, and 19 bases lay in between. CDR3 bases: TGTGCCAGCAGCGCAAACCCGACTAGGAAGAACTCCTACGAGCAGTACTTC. It is translated as CASSANPTRKNSYEQYF.

V and J are TRBV6-5 and TRBJ2-5; 8 bases fit TRBD2. CDR1 MNHEY and CDR2 SVGAGI come from the germline V gene. The CDR3 extends over 15 amino acids. With 6 bases clipped from V and 2 bases from J, the junction kept 8 bases outside the gene matches. The CDR3 DNA is TGTGCCAGCAGCCCCGCGGGGGGAGGACAAGAGACCCAGTACTTC. It is translated as CASSPAGGGQETQYF.

This chain's CDR3 is CATKVTEVSYGYTF. Here the CDR3 DNA reads TGTGCCACCAAAGTGACCGAGGTCAGCTATGGCTACACCTTC. V is TRBV6-5 and J is TRBJ1-2; D gene uncertain. Germline V gene lookup returns CDR1 MNHEY and CDR2 SVGAGI. The CDR3 sequence is 14 residues long. V was clipped by 10 bases and J by 4 bases, with 19 bases between them.

The J gene is TRBJ2-5, the V gene TRBV11-3; tentative D call: TRBD2 (5 bases). CDR3 length: 12 residues. Trimming removed 2 bases from V and 6 bases from J, with 7 bases in between. Germline assignment: CDR1 SGHNT and CDR2 YENEEA. The CDR3 loop is CASSLRGKTQYF. DNA for the CDR3: TGTGCCAGCAGCTTACGGGGAAAGACCCAGTACTTC.

The chain has TRBV27 and TRBJ1-6; 7 nucleotides agree with TRBD1. Germline loops: CDR1 MNHEY, CDR2 SMNVEV (reference sequence). The CDR3 runs to 15 residues. The ends lost 7 bases at V and 2 bases at J; junction bases unmatched: 5. The CDR3 protein is CASTDRETYNSPLHF. Here the CDR3 DNA reads TGTGCCAGCACTGACAGGGAAACCTATAATTCACCCCTCCACTTT.

The rearrangement joins TRBV19 to TRBJ2-1; TRBD2 matches at 7 bases. The CDR3 is 14 amino acids. Germline loops: CDR1 LNHDA, CDR2 SQIVND (reference sequence). After removal of 6 bases from V and 2 bases from J, the junction contained 4 bases not matched to a gene. CDR3 nucleotides: TGTGCCAGTAGGTCTAGCGGCCCCTACAATGAGCAGTTCTTC. Its translation is CASRSSGPYNEQFF. Supplemented by reference TRBV19 and TRBJ2-1, the full variable domain reads DGGITQSPKYLFRKEGQNVTLSCEQNLNHDAMYWYRQDPGQGLRLIYYSQIVNDFQKGDIAEGYSVSREKKESFPLTVTSAQKNPTAFYLCASRSSGPYNEQFFGPGTRLTVL.

This chain links TRBV11-3 with TRBJ2-1, with 13 bases identical to TRBD2. Germline V gene lookup returns CDR1 SGHNT and CDR2 YENEEA. V lost 5 bases and J lost 5; bases outside the gene matches: 9. The length of the CDR3 is 17 residues. Written as DNA, the CDR3 is TGTGCCAGCAGCCAGGGACTAGCGGGGTGGGGACACAATGAGCAGTTCTTC. This gives the protein CASSQGLAGWGHNEQFF.

The chain uses TRBV9 and TRBJ1-3; D is uncertain. Germline CDR1 is SGDLS and CDR2 is YYNGEE. The CDR3 totals 15 residues. Trimming shortened V by 0 bases and J by 0 bases, and 7 bases separated the two germline ends. As DNA, the CDR3 is TGTGCCAGCAGCGTAGGCGGAAACTCTGGAAACACCATATATTTT. Translated: CASSVGGNSGNTIYF.

This chain links TRBV27 with TRBJ2-6; a possible D gene is TRBD1 (5 bases). Trimming pared 5 bases from V and 1 base from J, leaving 24 bases between. Germline V gene lookup returns CDR1 MNHEY and CDR2 SMNVEV (reference sequence). This CDR3 comprises 20 residues. CDR3 residues: CASSIRQSKLLRSGANVLTF. CDR3 DNA: TGTGCCAGCAGTATCAGACAGTCCAAGCTTCTAAGATCTGGGGCCAACGTCCTGACTTTC.

This clone has a single count. The chain recombines TRBV9 with TRBJ2-3, with 10 bases that match TRBD2. The CDR3 covers 15 residues. The V gene end was trimmed by 0 bases and the J gene end by 6 bases; junction bases not matched to a gene: 4. Germline V gene lookup returns CDR1 SGDLS and CDR2 YYNGEE. In DNA, the CDR3 is TGTGCCAGCAGCGTAGCTAGCGGGAGTAGGGATACGCAGTATTTT. Amino acids: CASSVASGSRDTQYF. The variable domain in full, completed from reference TRBV9 and TRBJ2-3, reads DSGVTQTPKHLITATGQRVTLRCSPRSGDLSVYWYQQSLDQGLQFLIQYYNGEERAKGNILERFSAQQFPDLHSELNLSSLELGDSALYFCASSVASGSRDTQYFGPGTRLTVL.

V is TRBV9 and J is TRBJ1-1; 11 bases line up with TRBD1. The germline V gene has CDR1 SGDLS and CDR2 YYNGEE. V shed 4 bases and J 4 bases; nucleotides not matched to a gene: 6. This CDR3 comprises 15 residues. This CDR3 is CASSPSDRGLTEAFF. Written as DNA, the CDR3 is TGTGCCAGCAGCCCCTCGGACAGGGGGCTCACTGAAGCTTTCTTT.

This clone was found once. The chain employs TRBV27 and TRBJ2-5; D may be TRBD2 (6 bases). This CDR3 has 14 residues. Germline assignment: CDR1 MNHEY and CDR2 SMNVEV (reference sequence). V gave up 0 bases and J gave up 5 bases, with 10 bases separating them. The CDR3, as DNA: TGTGCCAGCAGTTTATCAACTGGGAGGGAGACCCAGTACTTC. This sequence encodes CASSLSTGRETQYF.

The V gene is TRBV19, the J gene TRBJ2-7; D remains unclear. The CDR3 totals 16 residues. The germline V gene encodes CDR1 LNHDA and CDR2 SQIVND (reference sequence). The V end was cut by 2 bases, the J end by 2 bases, with 16 bases between. The CDR3 bases are TGTGCCAGTAGTATAAACCCCACGACATTAACCTACGAGCAGTACTTC. It is translated as CASSINPTTLTYEQYF.

This clone has a single count. The rearrangement uses TRBV3-1 (or the pseudogene TRBV3-2) and TRBJ2-1; D gene unclear. Germline V CDR1 and CDR2: LGHDT, YNNKEL (reference sequence). V lost 2 bases and J 15 bases, leaving 11 bases between the germline ends. CDR3 size: 11 residues. The CDR3 bases are TGTGCCAGCAGCCAAAACCTCGGGTTGTTCTTC. Protein product: CASSQNLGLFF.

CDR3 sequence reads: CASNIAGGGYNEQFF. In DNA, the CDR3 is TGCGCCAGCAACATAGCGGGAGGTGGATACAATGAGCAGTTCTTC. This rearrangement joins TRBV5-1 to TRBJ2-1, with 10 nucleotides matching TRBD2. Germline lookup yields CDR1 SGHRS and CDR2 YFSETQ. The CDR3 runs to 15 residues. The junction had 7 bases not matched to a gene; V was cut back by 6 bases and J by 4 bases.